This TCR beta chain stems from a study of naive and memory T cell subsets. Ten or more counts support this clonotype. Its specificity is unknown. Study-wide findings and caveats: TCR counts from RNA may reflect activation-linked expression changes. In CD4 and CD8 cells, diversity dropped from naive through EMRA. A few larger clonotypes appeared in naive repertoires, especially CD8, possibly memory cells re-expressing CD45RA.

An equimolar mix of two oligonucleotides served as the beta constant-region primer for TRBC1 and TRBC2. Four rounds of PCR amplified the ligated cDNA using nested alpha and beta constant-region primers plus SP2. TCRdb reprocessed the UMI-ligation and nested PCR reads via MiXCR and lists one record per CDR3 protein. The table has around 100,000 distinct CDR3 sequences, 14% seen once. Germline CDR1 is MNHNY and CDR2 is SVGAGI (reference sequence). The CDR3 has 17 residues. J lost 3 bases, V lost 4 bases, and 9 bases had no gene match. The chain uses TRBV6-6 and TRBJ1-5; 10 bases line up with TRBD1. This TCR came from a human donor in good health. The material sequenced was naive CD8+ T cells from blood. The CDR3: CASSFPGTGALNQPQHF. The DNA of the CDR3 is TGTGCCAGCAGTTTCCCCGGGACAGGGGCCCTCAATCAGCCCCAGCATTTT.